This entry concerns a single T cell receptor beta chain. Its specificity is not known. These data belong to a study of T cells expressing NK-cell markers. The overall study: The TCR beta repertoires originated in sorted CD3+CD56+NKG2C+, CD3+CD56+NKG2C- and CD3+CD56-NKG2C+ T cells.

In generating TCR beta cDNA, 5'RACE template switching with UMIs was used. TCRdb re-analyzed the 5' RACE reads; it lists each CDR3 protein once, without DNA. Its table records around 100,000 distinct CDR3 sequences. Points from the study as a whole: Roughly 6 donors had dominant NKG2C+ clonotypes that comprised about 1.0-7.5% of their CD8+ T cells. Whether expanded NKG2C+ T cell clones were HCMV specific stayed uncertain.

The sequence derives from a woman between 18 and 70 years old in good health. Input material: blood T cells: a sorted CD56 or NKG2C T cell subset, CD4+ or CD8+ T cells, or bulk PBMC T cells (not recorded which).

CDR3 loop: CASSYSGAIAYEQYF. V usage is TRBV6-5 and J usage is TRBJ2-7; the D call of TRBD1 rests on TCRdb alone, since no DNA is present to check it. The CDR3 length is 15 residues. Germline V CDR1 and CDR2: MNHEY, SVGAGI.